This T cell receptor (beta chain) was profiled in a study of cytomegalovirus exposure and HLA in healthy donors. Primers included in the PCR were 60 Vbeta and 13 Jbeta primers. This table comes from immunoSEQ multiplex PCR, and its TCRdb copy is limited to in-frame clones, with some not included. The sample comprises 90,000 to 100,000 clones, about 80% of which are singletons, and 16% rests with the top ten. Germline trimming cut 2 bases from V and 0 bases from J; bases unmatched to any gene: 2. Germline V lookup: CDR1 KGHSH, CDR2 LQKENI. The CDR3 is 15 amino acids. The rearrangement uses TRBV18 and TRBJ2-7, with 9 nucleotides matching TRBD1. Material for sequencing was PBMCs. This receptor was obtained from a man aged 55 to 70 in good health and CMV-seropositive. CDR3 DNA sequence: TGTGCCAGCTCACCAGGGACAGGGACCTCCTACGAGCAGTACTTC. It is translated as CASSPGTGTSYEQYF.